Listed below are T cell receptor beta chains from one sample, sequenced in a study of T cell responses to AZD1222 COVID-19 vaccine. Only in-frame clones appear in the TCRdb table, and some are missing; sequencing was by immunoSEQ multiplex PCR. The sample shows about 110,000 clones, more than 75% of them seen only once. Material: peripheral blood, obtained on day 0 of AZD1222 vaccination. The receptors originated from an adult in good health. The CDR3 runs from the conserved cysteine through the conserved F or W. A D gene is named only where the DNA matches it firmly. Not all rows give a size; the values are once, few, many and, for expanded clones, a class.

CDR3nt: TGTGCCAGCAGCCTCAAACAGGAGGTGAACACTGAAGCTTTCTTT
CDR3aa: CASSLKQEVNTEAFF
v_gene: TRBV6-5
j_gene: TRBJ1-1
d_gene: -
abundance: -

CDR3nt: TGTGCCAGCAGCCCTGGGACAGAGGAAAACTATGGCTACACCTTC
CDR3aa: CASSPGTEENYGYTF
v_gene: TRBV6-2/TRBV6-3
j_gene: TRBJ1-2
d_gene: TRBD1
abundance: -

CDR3nt: TGCGCCAGCAGTGAATCCAGTTTTAGCTCCTACGAGCAGTACTTC
CDR3aa: CASSESSFSSYEQYF
v_gene: TRBV10-2
j_gene: TRBJ2-7
d_gene: -
abundance: once

CDR3nt: TGCGCCAGCAGCCCCCTTGATATGGGTTTTGGGAACACTGAAGCTTTCTTT
CDR3aa: CASSPLDMGFGNTEAFF
v_gene: TRBV4-1
j_gene: TRBJ1-1
d_gene: -
abundance: -

CDR3nt: TGTGCCAGCAGTGAATCGGGGAGGGCTGAAGCTTTCTTT
CDR3aa: CASSESGRAEAFF
v_gene: TRBV25-1
j_gene: TRBJ1-1
d_gene: -
abundance: once

CDR3nt: TGTGCCAGCAGGTCTTCCGGGACAAATGGCTACACCTTC
CDR3aa: CASRSSGTNGYTF
v_gene: TRBV9
j_gene: TRBJ1-2
d_gene: -
abundance: -

CDR3nt: TGTGCCAGCAGCTTAGGGCTCGCCCAAGAGACCCAGTACTTC
CDR3aa: CASSLGLAQETQYF
v_gene: TRBV7-8
j_gene: TRBJ2-5
d_gene: -
abundance: -

CDR3nt: TGCAGCGTTGAACGAGGGGCGAACACTGAAGCTTTCTTT
CDR3aa: CSVERGANTEAFF
v_gene: TRBV29-1
j_gene: TRBJ1-1
d_gene: -
abundance: -

CDR3nt: TGCGCCAGCAGCCAATCACCAGGGGGATCACCCCTCCACTTT
CDR3aa: CASSQSPGGSPLHF
v_gene: TRBV4-1
j_gene: TRBJ1-6
d_gene: TRBD1
abundance: -

CDR3nt: TGTGCCAGCAGCGTCAGGTCCTCTGGGGCCAACGTCCTGACTTTC
CDR3aa: CASSVRSSGANVLTF
v_gene: TRBV9
j_gene: TRBJ2-6
d_gene: -
abundance: -

CDR3nt: TGTGCCAGCAGCGGGACTAGGTACAACAATGAGCAGTTCTTC
CDR3aa: CASSGTRYNNEQFF
v_gene: TRBV2
j_gene: TRBJ2-1
d_gene: TRBD2
abundance: few

CDR3nt: TGTGCCAGCAGCTTAGGGGGCGGGACAGGAGCCTACGAGCAGTACTTC
CDR3aa: CASSLGGGTGAYEQYF
v_gene: TRBV7-3
j_gene: TRBJ2-7
d_gene: TRBD1
abundance: -

CDR3nt: TGTGCCAGCAGTGTTGAGGCAAGCACCGGGGAGCTGTTTTTT
CDR3aa: CASSVEASTGELFF
v_gene: TRBV6-4
j_gene: TRBJ2-2
d_gene: -
abundance: -

CDR3nt: TGTGCCAGCAGCGTAGGGGTATGGCATACGCAGTATTTT
CDR3aa: CASSVGVWHTQYF
v_gene: TRBV9
j_gene: TRBJ2-3
d_gene: -
abundance: -

CDR3nt: TGTGCCAGCTCACCACCCTCTGGAGACACTGAAGCTTTCTTT
CDR3aa: CASSPPSGDTEAFF
v_gene: TRBV18
j_gene: TRBJ1-1
d_gene: -
abundance: -

CDR3nt: TGTGCCAGCAGCTTAGCCGGGACAGGGGTCAATGAGCAGTTCTTC
CDR3aa: CASSLAGTGVNEQFF
v_gene: TRBV5-5
j_gene: TRBJ2-1
d_gene: TRBD1
abundance: -

CDR3nt: TGTGCCAGCAGCCAAGGGGAACTACAGGGGGATGGGGAAGCTTTCTTT
CDR3aa: CASSQGELQGDGEAFF
v_gene: TRBV4-2
j_gene: TRBJ1-1
d_gene: TRBD1
abundance: -

CDR3nt: TGTGCCAGCAGCCCACAGGGTAGGACAACTAATGAAAAACTGTTTTTT
CDR3aa: CASSPQGRTTNEKLFF
v_gene: TRBV7-8
j_gene: TRBJ1-4
d_gene: -
abundance: -

CDR3nt: TGTGCCAGCAGCTCACAGGGGATGGACACTGAAGCTTTCTTT
CDR3aa: CASSSQGMDTEAFF
v_gene: TRBV6-5
j_gene: TRBJ1-1
d_gene: TRBD1
abundance: -

CDR3nt: TGTGCCAGCACCGGACCGCTCACTGAAGCTTTCTTT
CDR3aa: CASTGPLTEAFF
v_gene: TRBV28
j_gene: TRBJ1-1
d_gene: -
abundance: -

CDR3nt: TGTGCCAGCAGCTGGAAGACGGGACAGGGGAACACTGAAGCTTTCTTT
CDR3aa: CASSWKTGQGNTEAFF
v_gene: TRBV5-6
j_gene: TRBJ1-1
d_gene: TRBD1
abundance: -

CDR3nt: TGCGCCAGCAGCCCTGGGACTAGTAACACCGGGGAGCTGTTTTTT
CDR3aa: CASSPGTSNTGELFF
v_gene: TRBV5-1
j_gene: TRBJ2-2
d_gene: TRBD2
abundance: -

CDR3nt: TGTGCCAGCAGCGCCGCCTTGGACACTGAAGCTTTCTTT
CDR3aa: CASSAALDTEAFF
v_gene: TRBV7-2
j_gene: TRBJ1-1
d_gene: -
abundance: few

CDR3nt: TGTGCCAGCAGCCCCCCAGGGGTTGGGACCTACGAGCAGTACTTC
CDR3aa: CASSPPGVGTYEQYF
v_gene: TRBV6-5
j_gene: TRBJ2-7
d_gene: -
abundance: once